This TCR beta chain was sequenced for a study of cytotoxic CD8 clonotypes in ibrutinib-treated CLL. Study-wide background: For this cohort, patients were about a dozen relapsed/refractory and around 16 treatment-naive, while under 18 were IGHV unmutated. A median 12 months of treatment, range 6 to 36, preceded the collection of response samples. Study results and caveats: On treatment, the uncommon public clonotypes contracted or remained stable. For progressing versus sustained-remission patients, sampling times were not the same.

As concerns this clone: Its matching antigen is unknown.

The CDR3 totals 13 residues. V dropped 6 bases and J dropped 7; count of bases not matched to a gene: 10. Germline CDR1 SQVTM, CDR2 ANQGSEA. Sequenced by immunoSEQ multiplex PCR; TCRdb stores in-frame clones only, minus some. Of some 200,000 clones listed, more than 65% were seen once; the top ten hold approximately 6.3%. This TCR came from a human donor with chronic lymphocytic leukemia. The input for sequencing was PBMCs, taken after 12 months of ibrutinib treatment. The chain recombines TRBV29-1 with TRBJ2-7; 9 nucleotides line up with TRBD1. The chain's CDR3 is CSVRGTGTGEQYF. The CDR3 DNA sequence: TGCAGCGTGAGGGGGACAGGGACGGGAGAGCAGTACTTC.